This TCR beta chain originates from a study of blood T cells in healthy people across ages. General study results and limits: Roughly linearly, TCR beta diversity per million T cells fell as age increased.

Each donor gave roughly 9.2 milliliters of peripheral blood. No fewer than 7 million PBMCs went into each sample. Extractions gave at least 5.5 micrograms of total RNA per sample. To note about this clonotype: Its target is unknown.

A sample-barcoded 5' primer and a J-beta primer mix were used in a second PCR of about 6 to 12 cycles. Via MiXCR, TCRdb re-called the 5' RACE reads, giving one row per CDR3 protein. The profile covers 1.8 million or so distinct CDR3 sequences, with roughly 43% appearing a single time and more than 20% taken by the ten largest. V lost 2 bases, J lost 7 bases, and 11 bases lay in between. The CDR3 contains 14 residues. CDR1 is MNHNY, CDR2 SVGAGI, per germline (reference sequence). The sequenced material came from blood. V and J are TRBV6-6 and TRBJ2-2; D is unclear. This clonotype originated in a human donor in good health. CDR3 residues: CASSYMQAGGELFF. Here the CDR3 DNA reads TGTGCCAGCAGTTACATGCAGGCTGGCGGGGAGCTGTTTTTT.